The source of this TCR beta chain is a study of blood T cell repertoires in COVID-19. Germline V lookup: CDR1 SGDLS, CDR2 YYNGEE. The CDR3 length is 14 residues. V lost 4 bases and J 5 bases, leaving 15 bases between the germline ends. Sequenced by immunoSEQ multiplex PCR; TCRdb stores in-frame clones only, minus some. The table includes about 130,000 clones, 79% detected once. Sequencing used peripheral blood. The sequence derives from a woman in her 70s with COVID-19, enrolled during active disease. The chain combines TRBV9 with TRBJ1-1; TRBD1 is a possible D gene (5 bases). In nucleotides, the CDR3 is TGTGCCAGCAGCCCCAGGGTATTAGGGACTGAAGCTTTCTTT. It translates to CASSPRVLGTEAFF.